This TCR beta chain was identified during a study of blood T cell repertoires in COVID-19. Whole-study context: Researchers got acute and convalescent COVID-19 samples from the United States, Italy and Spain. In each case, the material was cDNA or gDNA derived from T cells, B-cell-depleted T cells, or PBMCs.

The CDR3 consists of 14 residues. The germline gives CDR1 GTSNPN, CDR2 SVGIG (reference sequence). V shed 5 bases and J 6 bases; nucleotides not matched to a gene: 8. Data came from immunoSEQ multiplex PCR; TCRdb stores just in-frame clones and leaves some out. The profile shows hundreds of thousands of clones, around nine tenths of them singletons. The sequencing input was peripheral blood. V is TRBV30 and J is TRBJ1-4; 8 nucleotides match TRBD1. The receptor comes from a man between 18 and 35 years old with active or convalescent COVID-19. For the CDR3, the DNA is TGTGCCTGGTCTACCGGGACAGGAGATGAAAAACTGTTTTTT. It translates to CAWSTGTGDEKLFF.